The 5 T cell receptor beta chains below all came from one sample that was sequenced in a study of shared clonotypes between healthy human individuals. This table comes from immunoSEQ multiplex PCR, and its TCRdb copy is limited to in-frame clones, with some not included. The sample has some 2.3 million clones; more than 85% are singletons. Specimen: naive CD4+ T cells from PBMCs. The subset is: CD45RA+ positively selected. These receptors originate from a man between 18 and 35 years old in good health. Some clones in this sample may be carry-over from other donors' samples.

This chain links TRBV10-3 with TRBJ2-1; the D is unclear. The CDR3 is made up of 13 amino acids. Germline CDR1 reads ENHRY; CDR2 reads SYGVKD. V gave up 6 bases and J gave up 0 bases, with 6 bases separating them. CDR3 nucleotide sequence: TGTGCCATCAGCGTCGACTCCTACAATGAGCAGTTCTTC. It translates to CAISVDSYNEQFF.

The chain has TRBV14 and TRBJ2-7, with unresolved D. The CDR3 totals 14 residues. Per germline, CDR1 SGHDN and CDR2 FVKESK. Between the trimmed V and J ends, which lost 2 bases and 2 bases, there was a span of 10 bases. The CDR3 protein is CASSQPRSPYEQYF. The CDR3 DNA sequence: TGTGCCAGCAGCCAACCCAGGAGCCCCTACGAGCAGTACTTC.

The chain has TRBV6-1 and TRBJ2-7; weak D call: TRBD2 (5 bases). The germline V gene has CDR1 MNHNS and CDR2 SASEGT. The CDR3 length is 16 residues. V gave up 1 base and J gave up 2 bases, with 15 bases separating them. The CDR3 spells CASSEVGGPLTYEQYF. Written as DNA, the CDR3 is TGTGCCAGCAGTGAAGTCGGCGGGCCGCTCACCTACGAGCAGTACTTC.

The rearrangement uses TRBV11-2 and TRBJ1-6, with a weak D call TRBD1 (5 bases). Germline V gene data show CDR1 as SGHAT and CDR2 as FQNNGV. Between the trimmed V and J ends, which lost 5 bases and 8 bases, there was a span of 25 bases. The CDR3 spans 18 residues. CDR3 coding DNA: TGTGCCAGCAGCGCCCATTCCGCTTGGCGCAAAGGGGATTCACCCCTCCACTTT. Translated, it gives CASSAHSAWRKGDSPLHF. The complete variable domain, with remaining parts taken from reference TRBV11-2 and TRBJ1-6, reads EAGVAQSPRYKIIEKRQSVAFWCNPISGHATLYWYQQILGQGPKLLIQFQNNGVVDDSQLPKDRFSAERLKGVDSTLKIQPAKLEDSAVYLCASSAHSAWRKGDSPLHFGNGTRLTVT.

V gene TRBV2 combines with J gene TRBJ2-7, with D tentatively TRBD2 (6 bases). Trimming took 7 bases from V and 0 from J, leaving 13 bases between them. There are 14 residues in the CDR3. In germline, CDR1 is SNHLY, CDR2 FYNNEI. DNA for the CDR3: TGTGCCAGCACCCTTCTAGCGAACTCCTACGAGCAGTACTTC. Translation gives CASTLLANSYEQYF.